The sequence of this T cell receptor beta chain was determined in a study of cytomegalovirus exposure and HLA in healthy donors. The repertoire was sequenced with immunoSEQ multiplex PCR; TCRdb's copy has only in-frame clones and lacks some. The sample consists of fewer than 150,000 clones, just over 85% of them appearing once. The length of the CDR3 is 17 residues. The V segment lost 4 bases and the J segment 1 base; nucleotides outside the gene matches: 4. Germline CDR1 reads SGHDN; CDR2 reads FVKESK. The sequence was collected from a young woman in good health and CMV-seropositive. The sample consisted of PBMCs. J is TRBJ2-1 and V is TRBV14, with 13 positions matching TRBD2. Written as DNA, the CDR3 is TGTGCCAGCAGCCCCACTAGCGGGAGGGCGTCCTACAATGAGCAGTTCTTC. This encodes CASSPTSGRASYNEQFF.